One and the same sample provided the 11 T cell receptor beta chains below, sequenced in a study of T cell clonality in common variable immunodeficiency. General study findings and limits: Common variable immunodeficiency TCR beta sequences reportedly had fewer deletions and N-nucleotide insertions.

Their specific antigens are unknown. Clones were read by immunoSEQ multiplex PCR, and TCRdb kept only the in-frame ones, dropping some. The sample is made up of 15,000 to 25,000 clones, none counted only once. Source material: peripheral blood mononuclear cells. These receptors all come from a human donor with common variable immunodeficiency.

This clone turned up a few times. Sequencing ends 3 residues short of the CDR3 end; the germline J gene provides the rest. The chain is built from TRBV7-2 and TRBJ2-3; 7 bases line up with TRBD1. CDR1 is SGHTA, CDR2 FQGNSA, per germline. The length of the CDR3 is 15 residues. J gave up 4 bases and V 5 bases, and 9 bases lay outside the gene matches. CDR3: CASSRTGQAADTQYF. Partial CDR3 DNA: TGTGCCAGCAGCCGAACTGGACAGGCGGCAGATACG.

In regard to this clone: The CDR3 end falls 3 residues outside the read, so it is completed with the germline J gene. This chain links TRBV7-8 with TRBJ2-5; a weak D match, TRBD2 (6 bases). The CDR3 covers 12 residues. V lost 5 bases and J 4 bases, leaving 8 bases between the germline ends. Germline CDR1 SGHVS, CDR2 FQNEAQ. CDR3 DNA, as far as it was read: TGTGCCAGCAGCGGAGGGCGAGAGACC. Translated: CASSGGRET. The whole CDR3 region reads CASSGGRETQYF.

A note on this clone: The CDR3 extends 3 residues past the end of the read, so its final part is completed from the germline J gene. The rearrangement joins TRBV18 to TRBJ2-7; no firm D call. The germline V and J ends were trimmed by 10 bases and 4 bases, with 14 bases remaining between them. CDR1 is KGHSH, CDR2 LQKENI, per germline. The CDR3 covers 12 residues. Partial CDR3 DNA: TGTGCCACCCAAGATGACGGGTACGAG. Encoded protein: CATQDDGYE. The complete CDR3 protein is CATQDDGYEQYF.

As regards this clone: The read stops 3 residues short of the end of the CDR3; the missing end is completed from the germline J gene. The V gene is TRBV2, the J gene TRBJ2-5; 9 nucleotides match TRBD2. V lost 4 bases to trimming and J lost 5 bases; unmatched junction nucleotides: 8. The CDR3 runs to 15 residues. The V gene's germline CDR1 is SNHLY and CDR2 FYNNEI. The CDR3: CASSVASGVTETQYF. CDR3 DNA (partial): TGTGCCAGCAGTGTGGCTAGCGGGGTTACGGAGACC.

This clone showed up just a few times. The read ends 3 residues early relative to the CDR3; the germline J gene fills the gap. The chain is built from TRBV5-1 and TRBJ2-3, with 8 bases fitting TRBD2. Per germline, CDR1 SGHRS and CDR2 YFSETQ. Trimming cost V 0 bases and J 6 bases; bases outside gene matches: 6. The CDR3 runs to 15 residues. CDR3 sequence: CASSLAPREEDTQYF. CDR3 bases read: TGCGCCAGCAGCTTGGCCCCGCGGGAGGAGGATACG.

The sequenced CDR3 bases are TGTGCCAGCAGCTTCCCCGGGGGCAATGAG. Translating it yields CASSFPGGNE. The CDR3 in full is CASSFPGGNEQFF. The chain carries TRBV7-2 and TRBJ2-1; tentatively, D is TRBD2 (6 bases). The read terminates 3 residues ahead of where the CDR3 ends, so the germline J gene completes it. The CDR3 runs 13 residues. Looked up from germline, CDR1 is SGHTA and CDR2 is FQGNSA. Trimming pared 3 bases from V and 6 bases from J, leaving 9 bases between.

The table lists this clone with many counts. Read data end 3 residues before the CDR3 end; the end is taken from the germline J gene. This rearrangement joins TRBV29-1 to TRBJ2-2; 7 bases are a match to TRBD2. The CDR3 contains 15 residues. Germline-derived CDR1 and CDR2 are SQVTM and ANQGSEA. J gave up 6 bases and V 4 bases, and 11 bases lay outside the gene matches. CDR3 loop: CSVAGGSSRAGELFF. The sequenced CDR3 bases are TGCAGCGTTGCGGGGGGTTCGTCTCGGGCCGGGGAG.

The table lists this clone with a few counts. The read gets to within 3 residues of the CDR3 end, and the germline J gene fills in the rest. V is TRBV19 and J is TRBJ1-1; no clear D. The CDR3 sequence is 12 residues long. Trimming stripped 6 bases from V and 1 base from J, with 6 bases between. Germline V lookup: CDR1 LNHDA, CDR2 SQIVND (reference sequence). The CDR3 bases that were read are TGTGCCAGTAGCCCAGGGAACACTGAA. Its protein is CASSPGNTE. The whole CDR3 sequence reads CASSPGNTEAFF.

Remarks on this clone: The CDR3 is cut off 3 residues early in the read; its end comes from the germline J gene. The rearrangement links TRBV19 to TRBJ2-1, with D possibly matching TRBD1 (6 bases). V was cut by 1 base and J by 5 bases, with 15 bases left in between. CDR3 length equals 16 residues. Germline assignment: CDR1 LNHDA and CDR2 SQIVND (reference sequence). The CDR3 bases that were read are TGTGCCAGTAGTATAGTTGGCAGGGGAGACCACAATGAG. Protein: CASSIVGRGDHNE. The CDR3 in full is CASSIVGRGDHNEQFF.

About this clone: The CDR3 end falls 3 residues outside the read, so it is completed with the germline J gene. The rearrangement links TRBV19 to TRBJ1-2, with 7 bases aligning to TRBD1. The germline V gene encodes CDR1 LNHDA and CDR2 SQIVND (reference sequence). The CDR3 is 14 residues long. The V and J ends lost 0 bases and 4 bases, in that order; junction bases with no gene match: 2. Incomplete CDR3 DNA: TGTGCCAGTAGTATAGACGCAGGGGGCTATGGC. This sequence encodes CASSIDAGGYG. The CDR3, in full, reads CASSIDAGGYGYTF.

This clone showed up just a few times. Coverage ceases 3 residues before the CDR3 finishes, and the germline J gene fills in the end. The rearrangement joins TRBV18 to TRBJ1-5; 10 nucleotides align to TRBD1. The length of the CDR3 is 14 residues. Germline trimming cut 5 bases from V and 7 bases from J; bases unmatched to any gene: 5. In germline, CDR1 is KGHSH, CDR2 LQKENI. CDR3 in amino acids: CASSAGQGFQPQHF. The DNA read from the CDR3 is TGTGCCAGCTCAGCGGGACAGGGGTTCCAGCCC.